A selection of T cell receptor beta chains follows, all from one sample in a study of shared clonotypes between healthy human individuals. Libraries were prepared by immunoSEQ multiplex PCR; TCRdb keeps only in-frame clonotypes and omits some of them. Of fewer than 2.5 million clones listed, under 95% are singletons. The sample consisted of naive CD4+ T cells from PBMCs. These receptors were collected from a man aged 18 to 30 in good health. Some clones in this sample may be carry-over from other donors' samples. Each CDR3 is given with its conserved first and last residue. The D gene is left open where the match is weak. Clone size is shown for a subset of rows, as once, few, many or a class of expanded clone.

clone size	D gene	V gene	J gene	CDR3 DNA	CDR3 protein
-	TRBD1	TRBV7-2	TRBJ1-1	TGTGCCAGCAGCCCAGGGGACAGGCTGAACACTGAAGCTTTCTTT	CASSPGDRLNTEAFF
-	-	TRBV5-5	TRBJ1-2	TGTGCCAGCAGCTTGCCAACAGGGTTCTATGGCTACACCTTC	CASSLPTGFYGYTF
-	TRBD1	TRBV19	TRBJ1-1	TGTGCCAGTAGTATGGACAGGGATGGCACTGAAGCTTTCTTT	CASSMDRDGTEAFF
-	-	TRBV2	TRBJ1-2	TGTGCCAGCGGGGGCGGGCCCCTAAACCCATATGGCTACACCTTC	CASGGGPLNPYGYTF
-	-	TRBV12-5	TRBJ2-3	TGTGCTAGTGGCCCGGGCGGTACTAGCACAGATACGCAGTATTTT	CASGPGGTSTDTQYF
-	-	TRBV4-2	TRBJ2-5	TGTGCCAGCAGCCAAGAGCCGGGTCAAGAGACCCAGTACTTC	CASSQEPGQETQYF
-	-	TRBV7-8	TRBJ2-7	TGTGCCAGCAGCTTAGAGGTCGGACAGTACGAGCAGTACTTC	CASSLEVGQYEQYF
once	-	TRBV5-4	TRBJ2-4	TGTGCCAGCACCACGTCTGGCGCAAATAAGATTCAGTACTTC	CASTTSGANKIQYF
-	TRBD1	TRBV19	TRBJ1-5	TGTGCCAGTAGTTCTCAAATGACAGGGTTCTTCCAGCCCCAGCATTTT	CASSSQMTGFFQPQHF
-	TRBD1	TRBV27	TRBJ1-4	TGTGCCAGCAGTCCCGGGACAGGACCTGAAAAACTGTTTTTT	CASSPGTGPEKLFF
-	TRBD2	TRBV6-6	TRBJ2-1	TGTGCCAGCAGTTTGGGACTAGCGGGAGTCTACAATGAGCAGTTCTTC	CASSLGLAGVYNEQFF
-	-	TRBV7-3	TRBJ2-7	TGTGCCAGCAGCTTAATGGCAGGCGATTCCTACGAGCAGTACTTC	CASSLMAGDSYEQYF
-	TRBD1	TRBV5-5	TRBJ2-7	TGTGCCAGCAGCGAGGGCCCGGGACAGTCCTACGAGCAGTACTTC	CASSEGPGQSYEQYF
-	TRBD2	TRBV28	TRBJ2-7	TGTGCCAGCAGTAGGGGACTAGCCCTTACCTACGAGCAGTACTTC	CASSRGLALTYEQYF
once	-	TRBV6-5	TRBJ1-5	TGTGCCAGCAGGGCCAGGGCCAATCAGCCCCAGCATTTT	CASRARANQPQHF
-	-	TRBV7-8	TRBJ1-2	TGTGCCAGCAGCCGTTCTATGGATGGTGTTGGCTACACCTTC	CASSRSMDGVGYTF
-	TRBD1	TRBV2	TRBJ1-5	TGTGCCAGCAGCGGGACAGGGGGAAATCAGCCCCAGCATTTT	CASSGTGGNQPQHF
-	TRBD1	TRBV5-1	TRBJ2-7	TGCGCCAGCAGGACGGGGACAGGGGGCTACGAGCAGTACTTC	CASRTGTGGYEQYF
-	TRBD2	TRBV6-1	TRBJ2-1	TGTGCCAGCACCCCGACTAGCGGGAGGGCACAGTTCTTC	CASTPTSGRAQFF
-	-	TRBV15	TRBJ1-1	TGTGCCACCAGCAGTTGGGAGGATAGGGAAGGGGCTTTCTTT	CATSSWEDREGAFF
-	TRBD1	TRBV18	TRBJ2-1	TGTGCCAGCTCACCAGCACCGGGACAGGTGAATGAGCAGTTCTTC	CASSPAPGQVNEQFF
-	-	TRBV5-6	TRBJ2-2	TGTGCCAGCAGCTTGGGACAGAACACCGGGGAGCTGTTTTTT	CASSLGQNTGELFF
once	-	TRBV6-5	TRBJ2-7	TGTGCCAGCAGTTACCGGGACACCCCCTCCTACGAGCAGTACTTC	CASSYRDTPSYEQYF
-	-	TRBV7-2	TRBJ2-2	TGTGCCAGCAGCTTAGTAGGGGTGGGGGAGCTGTTTTTT	CASSLVGVGELFF
-	TRBD1	TRBV19	TRBJ1-4	TGTGCCAGTAGATCGGGACAGGTATCCAATGAAAAACTGTTTTTT	CASRSGQVSNEKLFF
few	TRBD1	TRBV5-1	TRBJ1-2	TGCGCCAGCAGCCCAATGACAGGGGTGAACTATGGCTACACCTTC	CASSPMTGVNYGYTF
once	TRBD2	TRBV19	TRBJ2-1	TGTGCCAGCCGTCTAGCGGCCTCCTACAATGAGCAGTTCTTC	CASRLAASYNEQFF
-	-	TRBV11-2	TRBJ2-1	TGTGCCAGCAGAACCCCCGGGGGCAATGAGCAGTTCTTC	CASRTPGGNEQFF
-	-	TRBV6-1	TRBJ1-2	TGTGCCAGCAGAGCATATGGCTACACCTTC	CASRAYGYTF
-	-	TRBV27	TRBJ2-1	TGTGCCAGGAGGGGGTGTGAGCAGTTCTTC	CARRGCEQFF
-	TRBD2	TRBV10-3	TRBJ2-3	TGTGCCATCAGTGATAAAGTAGCGGGAGGGCAGGGAGATACGCAGTATTTT	CAISDKVAGGQGDTQYF
-	-	TRBV10-3	TRBJ1-3	TGTGCCATCAGTGAGCACGGGGGCTCTGGAAACACCATATATTTT	CAISEHGGSGNTIYF
once	-	TRBV2	TRBJ1-1	TGTGCCAGCAGACAGGGCTTGAACACTGAAGCTTTCTTT	CASRQGLNTEAFF
-	TRBD1	TRBV19	TRBJ1-2	TGTGCCACCGAGGGGGCGGGCTATGGCTACACCTTC	CATEGAGYGYTF
-	-	TRBV6-5	TRBJ2-7	TGTGCCAGCAGAGGGGTGGCCTACGAGCAGTACTTC	CASRGVAYEQYF
once	-	TRBV25-1	TRBJ1-2	TGTGCCAGCAGTGAATCTGGGGATTTAATTAGGGGCTACACCTTC	CASSESGDLIRGYTF
-	TRBD1	TRBV15	TRBJ1-3	TGTGCCACCAGCAGAGATACAGGGGACACCATATATTTT	CATSRDTGDTIYF
-	-	TRBV6-1	TRBJ2-1	TGTGCCAGCAGTGCAAGGAATGAGCAGTTCTTC	CASSARNEQFF
-	-	TRBV6-5	TRBJ2-7	TGTGCCAGCAGTTACTCCCCCACCATCGAGCAGTACTTC	CASSYSPTIEQYF
-	TRBD2	TRBV6-5	TRBJ2-1	TGTGCCAGCACGAGATTAGCGGGAGGCGATGAGCAGTTCTTC	CASTRLAGGDEQFF
-	-	TRBV19	TRBJ1-2	TGTGCCAGTAGCAATGGGTACAATCTGGTAGGCTACACCTTC	CASSNGYNLVGYTF
-	-	TRBV6-1	TRBJ1-4	TGTGCCAGCAGTGAAGGGACAGCGCTGAGGAAACTGTTTTTT	CASSEGTALRKLFF
-	-	TRBV5-1	TRBJ1-1	TGCGCCAGCAGCGTGACAGCCGGGGCCCCGAAGGGCGCTTTCTTT	CASSVTAGAPKGAFF
once	TRBD1	TRBV28	TRBJ1-2	TGTGCCAGCAGCTCCACCGGGACAGGACTTGGCTACACCTTC	CASSSTGTGLGYTF
-	TRBD1	TRBV5-4	TRBJ2-3	TGTGCCAGCAGCTTACCCGGGACAGGCTTCACAGATACGCAGTATTTT	CASSLPGTGFTDTQYF
once	-	TRBV25-1	TRBJ1-1	TGTGCCAGCAGTCCCTGGACAGTTACTGAAGCTTTCTTT	CASSPWTVTEAFF
-	-	TRBV10-3	TRBJ1-3	TGTGCCACGAGACAGCCGGTGGTTGGAAACACCATATATTTT	CATRQPVVGNTIYF
-	TRBD1	TRBV27	TRBJ2-3	TGTGCCAGCAGTTTATGGCAGGGGGCCACAGATACGCAGTATTTT	CASSLWQGATDTQYF
-	-	TRBV28	TRBJ2-7	TGTGCCAGCAGTTTACGTTACGAGCAGTACTTC	CASSLRYEQYF
once	TRBD2	TRBV4-3	TRBJ2-1	TGCGCCAGCAGCACTCGACTAGCGGGAGAGAGTGAGCAGTTCTTC	CASSTRLAGESEQFF